A selection of T cell receptor beta chains follows, all from one sample in a study of blood T cell repertoires in COVID-19. Here immunoSEQ multiplex PCR was the method, and the copy in TCRdb shows in-frame clones only, minus some. Here the sample spans some 150,000 clones, 87% being singletons. Input material: peripheral blood. Receptors were obtained from a man over 45 with active COVID-19. Each CDR3 is given with its conserved first and last residue. The order of the fields is J gene, V gene, clone size, D gene, CDR3 protein, CDR3 DNA. A D gene is named only where the DNA matches it firmly. Rows give clone size only sometimes, using once, few, many, or a class for an expanded clone.

TRBJ2-7 | TRBV6-5 | . | TRBD2 | CASSRTSGTYEQYF | TGTGCCAGCAGCCGGACTAGCGGAACCTACGAGCAGTACTTC
TRBJ2-7 | TRBV7-2 | . | TRBD2 | CASSLVAGGTYEQYF | TGTGCCAGCAGCTTAGTAGCGGGGGGGACCTACGAGCAGTACTTC
TRBJ2-3 | TRBV7-8 | . | . | CASSPGRITGTDTQYF | TGTGCCAGCAGCCCAGGCAGGATCACTGGCACAGATACGCAGTATTTT
TRBJ1-1 | TRBV6-5 | . | . | CASSYGHNTEAFF | TGTGCCAGCAGTTACGGACACAACACTGAAGCTTTCTTT
TRBJ2-1 | TRBV7-2 | . | TRBD2 | CASSPQRGGHNEQFF | TGTGCCAGCAGCCCTCAGCGGGGGGGCCACAATGAGCAGTTCTTC
TRBJ1-2 | TRBV5-4 | . | TRBD1 | CASSLGGSAGGGYTF | TGTGCCAGCAGCTTGGGAGGTTCGGCAGGGGGCGGCTACACCTTC
TRBJ1-2 | TRBV7-8 | . | . | CASSPTLYGYTF | TGTGCCAGCAGCCCTACCCTATATGGCTACACCTTC
TRBJ1-4 | TRBV5-6 | . | . | CASSPPGRGNEKLFF | TGTGCCAGCAGCCCCCCCGGCCGGGGTAATGAAAAACTGTTTTTT
TRBJ2-1 | TRBV5-6 | . | TRBD2 | CASSMGLAGGNEQFF | TGTGCCAGCAGCATGGGACTAGCGGGGGGCAATGAGCAGTTCTTC
TRBJ1-5 | TRBV19 | . | TRBD1 | CASSPRDSTNQPQHF | TGTGCCAGTAGTCCCCGGGACAGCACCAATCAGCCCCAGCATTTT
TRBJ1-2 | TRBV7-9 | . | . | CASGNRDGYTF | TGTGCCAGCGGTAACAGGGATGGCTACACCTTC
TRBJ1-2 | TRBV25-1 | . | TRBD1 | CASSAGTVNYGYTF | TGTGCCAGCAGTGCCGGGACAGTTAACTATGGCTACACCTTC
TRBJ1-5 | TRBV6-5 | . | TRBD1 | CASGTGDQPQHF | TGTGCCAGCGGGACAGGGGATCAGCCCCAGCATTTT
TRBJ1-3 | TRBV3-1/TRBV3-2 | . | TRBD1 | CASSPGQGWTNTIYF | TGTGCCAGCAGCCCCGGACAGGGGTGGACTAACACCATATATTTT
TRBJ1-2 | TRBV12-3/TRBV12-4 | . | . | CASRSDSRYGYTF | TGTGCCAGCAGGTCGGACAGCCGCTATGGCTACACCTTC
TRBJ2-3 | TRBV5-4 | . | TRBD1 | CATRQGAGDTQYF | TGTGCCACCCGACAGGGGGCAGGAGATACGCAGTATTTT
TRBJ1-5 | TRBV15 | . | . | CATHSMARVHNQPQHF | TGTGCCACCCACTCGATGGCCCGGGTTCATAATCAGCCCCAGCATTTT
TRBJ1-2 | TRBV27 | . | . | CASRPTTEGGGYTF | TGTGCCAGCAGACCCACAACGGAAGGGGGTGGCTACACCTTC
TRBJ1-2 | TRBV6-6 | few | . | CASSVQGYGYTF | TGTGCCAGCAGTGTCCAGGGCTATGGCTACACCTTC
TRBJ2-1 | TRBV7-3 | . | . | CASSLRGLHNEQFF | TGTGCCAGCAGCTTAAGAGGCCTTCACAATGAGCAGTTCTTC
TRBJ1-1 | TRBV7-9 | . | . | CASSLYREGTEAFF | TGTGCCAGCAGCTTGTACAGGGAGGGGACTGAAGCTTTCTTT
TRBJ2-7 | TRBV5-6 | . | . | CASSPRRTYEQYF | TGTGCCAGCAGCCCTAGGAGGACCTACGAGCAGTACTTC
TRBJ2-3 | TRBV14 | few | TRBD2 | CASSQQLASTDTQYF | TGTGCCAGCAGCCAACAACTAGCGAGCACAGATACGCAGTATTTT
TRBJ1-4 | TRBV19 | . | . | CASSTTATNEKLFF | TGTGCCAGTAGTACTACAGCAACTAATGAAAAACTGTTTTTT
TRBJ2-5 | TRBV9 | few | . | CASSVIPSQETQYF | TGTGCCAGCAGCGTAATCCCTAGCCAAGAGACCCAGTACTTC
TRBJ2-3 | TRBV7-8 | once | . | CASSLAGGGQPSTDTQYF | TGTGCCAGCAGCTTAGCGGGCGGAGGACAGCCTAGCACAGATACGCAGTATTTT
TRBJ1-2 | TRBV19 | once | TRBD1 | CASSRQGNYGYTF | TGTGCCAGTAGTAGACAGGGTAATTATGGCTACACCTTC
TRBJ1-1 | TRBV30 | . | . | CAWSGGQKRDTEAFF | TGTGCCTGGAGTGGGGGACAAAAGAGGGACACTGAAGCTTTCTTT
TRBJ2-7 | TRBV14 | . | TRBD2 | CASSQGLAASYF | TGTGCCAGCAGCCAAGGGCTAGCGGCCTCTTACTTC
TRBJ2-6 | TRBV19 | . | TRBD2 | CASSGLAVNGANVLTF | TGTGCCAGTAGCGGACTAGCGGTAAACGGGGCCAACGTCCTGACTTTC
TRBJ1-5 | TRBV6-5 | . | TRBD1 | CASSSDRGPQHF | TGTGCCAGCAGTTCGGACAGGGGGCCCCAGCATTTT
TRBJ1-2 | TRBV10-3 | . | . | CAISESASYGYTF | TGTGCCATCAGTGAGTCGGCCAGCTATGGCTACACCTTC